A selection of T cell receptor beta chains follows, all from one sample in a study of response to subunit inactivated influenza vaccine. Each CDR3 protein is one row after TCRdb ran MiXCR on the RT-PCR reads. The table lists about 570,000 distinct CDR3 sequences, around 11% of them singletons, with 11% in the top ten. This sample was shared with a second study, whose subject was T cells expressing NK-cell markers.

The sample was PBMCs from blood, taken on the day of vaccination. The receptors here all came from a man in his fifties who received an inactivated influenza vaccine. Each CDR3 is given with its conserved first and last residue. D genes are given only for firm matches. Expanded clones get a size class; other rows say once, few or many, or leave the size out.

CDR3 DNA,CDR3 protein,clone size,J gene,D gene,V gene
TGTGCCACCAGCAGAGTGAGCACAGATACGCAGTATTTT,CATSRVSTDTQYF,few,TRBJ2-3,-,TRBV15
TGTGCCAGCAGACTTACGGACCCCACCGGGGAGCTGTTTTTT,CASRLTDPTGELFF,-,TRBJ2-2,-,TRBV7-2
TGTGCCAGCTCACCAGCCGGGACAGGGGCCTACGAGCAGTACTTC,CASSPAGTGAYEQYF,few,TRBJ2-7,TRBD1,TRBV18
TGTGCCACCAAAAAGGGGACTAGCGGGGGGATTACCTACAATGAGCAGTTCTTC,CATKKGTSGGITYNEQFF,-,TRBJ2-1,TRBD2,TRBV12-3/TRBV12-4
TGTGCCAGCAGCACTAGCGGGGGATCCTACGAGCAGTACTTC,CASSTSGGSYEQYF,-,TRBJ2-7,TRBD2,TRBV7-6
TGTGCCAGCAGCTTAGCCGCGGCTAGCGGGAGGCCTACTTGGGATACGCAGTATTTT,CASSLAAASGRPTWDTQYF,-,TRBJ2-3,TRBD2,TRBV7-2
TGCGCCAGCAGCCCGGGACAGGGGCGGGTGGATGAAGCTTTCTTT,CASSPGQGRVDEAFF,few,TRBJ1-1,TRBD1,TRBV5-1
TGTGCCAGCCTTAGCGGGACTAGCGGGAGTAGGACAGATACGCAGTATTTT,CASLSGTSGSRTDTQYF,-,TRBJ2-3,TRBD2,TRBV2
TGTGCCAGCAGCTTAAATCGCGGGGATGGGAATACGCAGTATTTT,CASSLNRGDGNTQYF,-,TRBJ2-3,-,TRBV11-2
TGTGCCAGCAGCGGGACCTTCTTCAACTACGAGCAGTACTTC,CASSGTFFNYEQYF,few,TRBJ2-7,-,TRBV5-5
TGTGCCAGCAGTCCCCTTCCGGGCTACACCTTC,CASSPLPGYTF,-,TRBJ1-2,-,TRBV7-2
TGTGCCATCAGACCCGGGACGGAAAGCACAGATACGCAGTATTTT,CAIRPGTESTDTQYF,-,TRBJ2-3,-,TRBV10-3
TGTGCCAGCAGCTTAAGAAGTGGCGCCGGGGAGCTGTTTTTT,CASSLRSGAGELFF,-,TRBJ2-2,-,TRBV7-9
TGTGCCAGCACCGTCCTACTAGCGGGAGAAGATAGTGAGCAGTTCTTC,CASTVLLAGEDSEQFF,few,TRBJ2-1,TRBD2,TRBV7-8
TGTGCCAGCAGCCGACAGGGACAGGGGGCAGGTTTAAGGTCCTACAATGAGCAGTTCTTC,CASSRQGQGAGLRSYNEQFF,few,TRBJ2-1,TRBD1,TRBV4-2
TGTGCCAGCAGAACCACACCGAACACTGAAGCTTTCTTT,CASRTTPNTEAFF,many,TRBJ1-1,-,TRBV2
TGTGCCAGCAGACGAGCGGGGGGCTCCACAGATACGCAGTATTTT,CASRRAGGSTDTQYF,few,TRBJ2-3,TRBD2,TRBV6-1
TGTGCCAGCAGAGACCCTAGATACGAGCAGTACTTC,CASRDPRYEQYF,many,TRBJ2-7,-,TRBV7-2
TGCAGTGCTATGCTATTAGCCCAGCATTTT,CSAMLLAQHF,-,TRBJ1-5,-,TRBV20-1
TGCGCCAGCAGCCAAGATATATTGACACTCAGAAACACCATATATTTT,CASSQDILTLRNTIYF,few,TRBJ1-3,-,TRBV4-3
TGCAGTGCTAGAGTGAGTACTTCCTACGAGCAGTACTTC,CSARVSTSYEQYF,few,TRBJ2-7,-,TRBV20-1
TGTGCCAGCAGCTGGACGAACAATGAGCAGTTCTTC,CASSWTNNEQFF,few,TRBJ2-1,-,TRBV7-2
TGTGCCAGCAGTGAATGGGCTAGCCAAGAGACCCAGTACTTC,CASSEWASQETQYF,few,TRBJ2-5,-,TRBV6-1
TGCGCCAGCAAGAGGGACAGGGGGCGCCGGACTGAAGCTTTCTTT,CASKRDRGRRTEAFF,few,TRBJ1-1,TRBD1,TRBV5-1
TGTGCCAGCAGTGAAATATATGGAAACACCATATATTTT,CASSEIYGNTIYF,few,TRBJ1-3,-,TRBV6-1
TGCAGGGTTACCCGGGCCCTCTCCTACGAGCAGTACTTC,CRVTRALSYEQYF,-,TRBJ2-7,-,TRBV20-1
TGTGCCACCAGCAGAGAACCCGGGGAGCTGTTTTTT,CATSREPGELFF,few,TRBJ2-2,-,TRBV15
TGTGCCAGTAGTATAGGGACTAGCGGGGACAATGAGCAGTTCTTC,CASSIGTSGDNEQFF,few,TRBJ2-1,TRBD2,TRBV19
TGCAGTGCCGAAGGACTTAGTATCGAGCAGTACTTC,CSAEGLSIEQYF,-,TRBJ2-7,-,TRBV20-1
TGTGCCAGCAGCCTGGGACAGGGTTATGCTTTCTTT,CASSLGQGYAFF,few,TRBJ1-1,TRBD1,TRBV7-8
TGTGCCATCAGTGATCGAACCGGGGAGCTGTTTTTT,CAISDRTGELFF,few,TRBJ2-2,-,TRBV10-3
TGTGCCAGCAGCCCGCGTGAACGGGAAAATAGCACAGATACGCAGTATTTT,CASSPRERENSTDTQYF,many,TRBJ2-3,-,TRBV7-9
TGTGCCAGCAGCTTAATGAACACTGAAGCTTTCTTT,CASSLMNTEAFF,many,TRBJ1-1,-,TRBV28
TGTGCCAGCAGTTACCGTATCGGGGGCCATCAGCCCCAGCATTTT,CASSYRIGGHQPQHF,-,TRBJ1-5,-,TRBV6-2/TRBV6-3
TGTGCCAGCAGCTTACGGGTCCTGAACACTGAAGCTTTCTTT,CASSLRVLNTEAFF,few,TRBJ1-1,-,TRBV7-9
TGTGCCAGCAGTCGGGGCTTTAGCACAGATACGCAGTATTTT,CASSRGFSTDTQYF,few,TRBJ2-3,-,TRBV28
TGCGCCAGCAGTTTCCCTGGACTAGCGGAGCCCACAGATACGCAGTATTTT,CASSFPGLAEPTDTQYF,once,TRBJ2-3,TRBD2,TRBV4-1
TGTGCCAGCAGATCGTATGGCTACACCTTC,CASRSYGYTF,few,TRBJ1-2,-,TRBV2
TGTGCCAGCAGGCGACAGGGGTTCACCGGGGAGCTGTTTTTT,CASRRQGFTGELFF,many,TRBJ2-2,TRBD1,TRBV6-2/TRBV6-3
TGCGCCAGCAGCTTTTCCGGGACTAGCGGCACAGATACGCAGTATTTT,CASSFSGTSGTDTQYF,many,TRBJ2-3,TRBD2,TRBV5-1
TGTGCCAGCTCAACACTAGCGGGAGTGGTCAATGAGCAGTTCTTC,CASSTLAGVVNEQFF,many,TRBJ2-1,TRBD2,TRBV18
TGTGCCAGCAGTTATGCGGGAGTCGCGAATGAGCAGTTCTTC,CASSYAGVANEQFF,-,TRBJ2-1,TRBD2,TRBV7-2
TGCGCCAGCCCGGTGTTTGGGGACACAGATACGCAGTATTTT,CASPVFGDTDTQYF,many,TRBJ2-3,-,TRBV23-1
TGCGCCAGCAGCTTGCAGGGCATGGGCACAGATACGCAGTATTTT,CASSLQGMGTDTQYF,many,TRBJ2-3,-,TRBV5-1
TGCAGTGCGGTAACAGGGGCGCAGGTCTTC,CSAVTGAQVF,-,TRBJ2-5,TRBD1,TRBV20-1
TGTGCCAGCAGCCCGGGGACAGGGACTCCAGTATTTTACGAGCAGTACTTC,CASSPGTGTPVFYEQYF,few,TRBJ2-7,TRBD1,TRBV7-8
TGCGCCAGCAGCTTAACTGCGGGACCTTCTTACGAGCAGTACTTC,CASSLTAGPSYEQYF,-,TRBJ2-7,-,TRBV5-1
TGTGCCAGCACCGCCTTTCGGGGGCCAACTAATGAAAAACTGTTTTTT,CASTAFRGPTNEKLFF,-,TRBJ1-4,-,TRBV7-9
TGTGCCAGCAGCTTTTTTACGGGGTCTAGCGGGAGGACCTACGAGCAGTACTTC,CASSFFTGSSGRTYEQYF,-,TRBJ2-7,TRBD2,TRBV11-2
TGTGCCAGCAGCCCTCCCTTCCTGGCCCCTCTTTCCTACGAGCAGTACTTC,CASSPPFLAPLSYEQYF,few,TRBJ2-7,-,TRBV11-1
TGCGCCAGCAGCTTGGACCCCAATCAGCCCCAGCATTTT,CASSLDPNQPQHF,few,TRBJ1-5,-,TRBV5-1